What follows is one TCR beta chain and its context. These data originate in a study of T cell responses to AZD1222 COVID-19 vaccine. The repertoire was sequenced with immunoSEQ multiplex PCR; TCRdb's copy has only in-frame clones and lacks some. In the table there are roughly 140,000 clones, roughly 88% of which are singletons. The germline V and J ends were trimmed by 2 bases and 2 bases, with 10 bases remaining between them. CDR3 length: 14 amino acids. The germline V gene encodes CDR1 MDHEN and CDR2 SYDVKM. The sequence was obtained from an adult in good health. The sequencing here drew on peripheral blood, taken on day 0 of AZD1222 vaccination. The chain links TRBV28 to TRBJ2-7; TRBD2 is a possible D gene (5 bases). This chain's CDR3 is CASSLEGITYEQYF. The CDR3 DNA reads as TGTGCCAGCAGTTTAGAGGGAATAACCTACGAGCAGTACTTC.